This is a list of T cell receptor beta chains from one sample in a study of blood T cell repertoires in COVID-19. The repertoire was sequenced with immunoSEQ multiplex PCR; TCRdb's copy has only in-frame clones and lacks some. The table has tens of thousands of clones, 80% to 85% seen once. The sequenced sample consisted of peripheral blood. Receptor source: a woman aged 60-70 years with acute or convalescent COVID-19. Each CDR3 is given with its conserved first and last residue. The D gene is left open where the match is weak. Clone size is shown for a subset of rows, as once, few, many or a class of expanded clone.

v_call,j_call,clone_size,d_call,cdr3_aa,cdr3_nt
TRBV7-8,TRBJ2-7,-,TRBD2,CASSTGTSGSYEQYF,TGTGCCAGCAGCACCGGGACTAGCGGCTCCTACGAGCAGTACTTC
TRBV12-3/TRBV12-4,TRBJ1-4,-,-,CASSFSQAPGFF,TGTGCCAGCAGTTTCTCCCAAGCTCCGGGGTTTTTT
TRBV29-1,TRBJ2-7,-,TRBD1,CSVRDRVYEQYF,TGCAGCGTCCGGGACAGGGTCTACGAGCAGTACTTC
TRBV27,TRBJ2-7,few,-,CASSTTVGAGYEQYF,TGTGCCAGCAGCACAACCGTGGGGGCAGGCTACGAGCAGTACTTC
TRBV14,TRBJ2-7,-,-,CASSQGRGFYEQYF,TGTGCCAGCAGCCAGGGAAGGGGCTTCTACGAGCAGTACTTC
TRBV28,TRBJ1-2,-,-,CASTGGGVAANYGYTF,TGTGCCAGCACCGGCGGAGGGGTGGCGGCTAACTATGGCTACACCTTC
TRBV6-2/TRBV6-3,TRBJ2-7,-,-,CASSYGARLSSYEQYF,TGTGCCAGCAGTTACGGGGCACGATTGAGCTCCTACGAGCAGTACTTC
TRBV7-9,TRBJ2-1,-,TRBD2,CASSPGTSYNEQFF,TGTGCCAGCAGCCCCGGGACTAGTTACAATGAGCAGTTCTTC
TRBV24-1,TRBJ2-4,few,-,CATSDTADYKNIQYF,TGTGCCACCAGTGACACTGCCGATTACAAAAACATTCAGTACTTC
TRBV7-2,TRBJ1-4,once,-,CASSLDFGRGEKLFF,TGTGCCAGCAGTCTCGACTTTGGACGGGGTGAAAAACTGTTTTTT
TRBV5-6,TRBJ2-5,-,-,CASSLYKETQYF,TGTGCCAGCAGCTTGTATAAAGAGACCCAGTACTTC
TRBV2,TRBJ1-3,few,-,CASSVTGEGNTIYF,TGTGCCAGCAGTGTTACGGGAGAGGGCAACACCATATATTTT
TRBV14,TRBJ2-5,-,TRBD2,CASSPWERGGTETQYF,TGTGCCAGCAGCCCATGGGAGCGGGGGGGCACAGAGACCCAGTACTTC
TRBV19,TRBJ1-6,-,TRBD1,CASSPEGTGYNSPLHF,TGTGCCAGTAGTCCCGAGGGGACAGGATATAATTCACCCCTCCACTTT
TRBV18,TRBJ1-2,-,-,CASSPPDGYGYTF,TGTGCCAGCTCACCCCCTGACGGGTACGGCTACACCTTC
TRBV7-2,TRBJ1-1,once,-,CASSLIQNTEAFF,TGTGCCAGCAGCTTAATCCAGAACACTGAAGCTTTCTTT
TRBV5-1,TRBJ1-1,-,TRBD1,CASSPGTGNTEAFF,TGCGCCAGCAGTCCAGGGACAGGGAACACTGAAGCTTTCTTT
TRBV4-2,TRBJ2-5,-,TRBD2,CASSQELGGSETQYF,TGTGCCAGCAGCCAAGAATTGGGCGGGAGTGAGACCCAGTACTTC
TRBV29-1,TRBJ1-2,-,TRBD1,CSVGLQGAYVNYGYTF,TGCAGCGTAGGATTACAGGGGGCATACGTAAACTATGGCTACACCTTC
TRBV7-6,TRBJ2-3,-,-,CASSLVEGFPPADTQYF,TGTGCCAGCAGCTTAGTTGAGGGTTTCCCCCCGGCAGATACGCAGTATTTT
TRBV28,TRBJ2-1,-,-,CASSPTSRESEQFF,TGTGCCAGCAGTCCAACGTCTAGGGAGAGCGAGCAGTTCTTC
TRBV30,TRBJ1-2,-,TRBD1,CAWSPNRGDGYTF,TGTGCCTGGAGTCCCAACAGGGGGGATGGCTACACCTTC
TRBV2,TRBJ2-1,-,TRBD2,CASSRLAGDTASYNEQFF,TGTGCCAGCAGTCGACTAGCGGGGGATACCGCGTCCTACAATGAGCAGTTCTTC
TRBV20-1,TRBJ1-1,few,-,CSASPRGAFF,TGCAGTGCTAGCCCGCGGGGAGCTTTCTTT
TRBV11-2,TRBJ2-5,-,-,CASSLVANTQETQYF,TGTGCCAGCAGCTTAGTCGCAAACACCCAAGAGACCCAGTACTTC
TRBV7-2,TRBJ1-2,few,-,CASSLSTAGGYTF,TGTGCCAGCAGCTTATCTACGGCGGGGGGCTACACCTTC
TRBV3-1/TRBV3-2,TRBJ2-7,-,-,CASSQATSAYEQYF,TGTGCCAGCAGCCAAGCGACTAGTGCGTACGAGCAGTACTTC